These 26 T cell receptor beta chains came from one sample sequenced in a study of beta chain features in type 1 diabetes. Expressed TCRB transcripts were sequenced after all isolated RNA was converted to cDNA. Clones were read by immunoSEQ multiplex PCR, and TCRdb kept only the in-frame ones, dropping some. The profile shows a few hundred thousand clones, approximately 28% of them singletons. The specimen sequenced was naive CD4+ T cells from blood. All receptors come from a man younger than 35 in good health.

CDR3 amino acids: CSGEGGLASADTQYF. CDR3 sequence (DNA): TGCAGCGGCGAGGGGGGACTAGCGAGCGCAGATACGCAGTATTTT. V is TRBV29-1 and J is TRBJ2-3, with TRBD2 matching 10 bases. The CDR3 contains 15 residues. Trimming removed 7 bases from V and 4 bases from J; junction bases left unmatched: 11. Germline assignment: CDR1 SQVTM and CDR2 ANQGSEA.

This clone has more than one count but fewer than ten. The chain uses TRBV20-1 and TRBJ1-4; D perhaps matches TRBD1 (6 bases). This CDR3 has 11 amino acids. The germline V gene encodes CDR1 DFQATT and CDR2 SNEGSKA (reference sequence). V lost 5 bases, J lost 7 bases, and 8 bases lay in between. The CDR3 spells CSAQDSEKLFF. Written as DNA, the CDR3 is TGCAGTGCTCAGGACAGTGAAAAACTGTTTTTT.

In its sample, this clone was seen a few times. The V and J genes are TRBV15 and TRBJ2-7; 8 positions agree with TRBD2. The trim removed 0 bases at V and 0 bases at J, leaving 1 base unmatched. The CDR3 length is 15 residues. Per the germline V gene, CDR1 is LNHNV and CDR2 is YYDKDF (reference sequence). The CDR3 loop is CATSRELAASYEQYF. Here the CDR3 DNA reads TGTGCCACCAGCAGAGAACTAGCGGCCTCCTACGAGCAGTACTTC.

This clone was seen a few times. The chain is built from TRBV2 and TRBJ2-1; 13 bases map to TRBD2. V was clipped by 5 bases and J by 9 bases; unmatched bases: 4. CDR3 length equals 14 residues. CDR1 is SNHLY and CDR2 is FYNNEI in the germline V gene. The CDR3 sequence: CASSSRLAGGEQFF. The CDR3 DNA follows: TGTGCCAGCAGTTCCCGACTAGCGGGAGGTGAGCAGTTCTTC.

This chain joins TRBV5-1 and TRBJ2-7; D may be TRBD1 (5 bases). Germline values: CDR1 SGHRS, CDR2 YFSETQ. Trimming took off 4 bases at V and 1 base at J, with 15 bases between the two ends. The CDR3 extends over 15 amino acids. CDR3 nucleotide sequence: TGCGCCAGCAGCCAAACAGGAGTCCTTTCCTACGAGCAGTACTTC. Its translation is CASSQTGVLSYEQYF.

This chain links TRBV28 with TRBJ2-1, with TRBD2 matching over 11 bases. Unmatched junction bases numbered 5, after V lost 4 bases and J lost 3 bases. The CDR3 spans 16 residues. The germline V gene has CDR1 MDHEN and CDR2 SYDVKM. This CDR3 reads CASSSRTSGFYNEQFF. The DNA of the CDR3 is TGTGCCAGCAGTTCAAGGACTAGCGGGTTCTACAATGAGCAGTTCTTC.

The table lists this clone with a few counts. The DNA of the CDR3 is TGCAGCGCCCTCCTTGGGAACACTGAAGCTTTCTTT. Translating gives CSALLGNTEAFF. The chain links TRBV29-1 to TRBJ1-1; D is unclear. Germline V gives CDR1 SQVTM, CDR2 ANQGSEA. Trimming took off 7 bases at V and 1 base at J, with 10 bases between the two ends. This CDR3 spans 12 amino acids.

This rearrangement joins TRBV21-1 to TRBJ1-2. TRBV21-1 is tagged as a pseudogene. The CDR3 contains 14 residues. For the CDR3, the DNA is TGTGCCAGCAGCAAATCCCCGGGGTGCTATGGCTACACCTTC. Its protein is CASSKSPGCYGYTF.

The chain employs TRBV5-1 and TRBJ2-1; either TRBD1 or TRBD2 may fit D (6 bases each). In germline, CDR1 is SGHRS, CDR2 YFSETQ. The CDR3 is made up of 14 amino acids. V was trimmed by 3 bases and J by 4 bases, leaving 11 bases between them. For the CDR3, the DNA is TGCGCCAGCAGCTGGGGGGCGGTATACAATGAGCAGTTCTTC. Translation gives CASSWGAVYNEQFF.

This sequence joins TRBV6-6 and TRBJ2-1, with unresolved D. The CDR3 totals 14 residues. Germline V CDR1 and CDR2: MNHNY, SVGAGI (reference sequence). With 4 bases removed from V and 2 bases from J, the gap between germline ends came to 9 bases. CDR3 in amino acids: CASSSGGPYNEQFF. For the CDR3, the DNA is TGTGCCAGCAGTTCTGGCGGACCCTACAATGAGCAGTTCTTC.

The V call is TRBV10-2, the J call TRBJ2-1, with 13 bases that match TRBD2. V lost 4 bases, J lost 2 bases, and 2 bases stayed unmatched. The CDR3 has 16 residues. Germline V gene lookup returns CDR1 WSHSY and CDR2 SAAADI. CDR3 in amino acids: CASSATSGGPYNEQFF. The CDR3 coding sequence is TGCGCCAGCAGTGCGACTAGCGGGGGGCCCTACAATGAGCAGTTCTTC.

The V gene is TRBV9, the J gene TRBJ2-4, with a weak D call TRBD1 (5 bases). Per germline, CDR1 SGDLS and CDR2 YYNGEE. Trimming took 2 bases from V and 3 from J, leaving 12 bases between them. The CDR3 totals 15 residues. This chain's CDR3 is CASSVDSWHKNIQYF. The CDR3 DNA is TGTGCCAGCAGCGTCGACAGTTGGCACAAAAACATTCAGTACTTC.

The genes are TRBV30 and TRBJ2-1; no reliable D call. Germline-derived CDR1 and CDR2 are GTSNPN and SVGIG (reference sequence). The CDR3 consists of 14 residues. The V and J ends lost 1 base and 5 bases respectively, with 12 bases between them. The CDR3 DNA reads as TGTGCCTGGAGTGGGGGTAGGCTAAACAATGAGCAGTTCTTC. It yields the protein CAWSGGRLNNEQFF. Full variable domain (remainder filled in from reference TRBV30 and TRBJ2-1): SQTIHQWPATLVQPVGSPLSLECTVEGTSNPNLYWYRQAAGRGLQLLFYSVGIGQISSEVPQNLSASRPQDRQFILSSKKLLLSDSGFYLCAWSGGRLNNEQFFGPGTRLTVL.

The chain recombines TRBV19 with TRBJ2-1; TRBD1 matches 7 bases. The CDR3 length is 14 residues. CDR1 is LNHDA, CDR2 SQIVND, per germline (reference sequence). Trimming cost V 3 bases and J 4 bases; bases outside gene matches: 3. The CDR3 here is CASSMLGQYNEQFF. DNA for the CDR3: TGTGCCAGTAGTATGCTGGGACAGTACAATGAGCAGTTCTTC.

V is TRBV6-5 and J is TRBJ2-7; perhaps D is TRBD1 or TRBD2 (5 bases each). The CDR3 contains 15 residues. With 5 bases removed from V and 0 bases from J, the gap between germline ends came to 14 bases. Germline V gene lookup returns CDR1 MNHEY and CDR2 SVGAGI. DNA of the CDR3: TGTGCCAGCAGTACCCGGGGCGAGGGCTCCTACGAGCAGTACTTC. This encodes CASSTRGEGSYEQYF.

This chain uses TRBV9 with TRBJ2-1; 8 bases map to TRBD2. The CDR3 has 14 residues. Unmatched junction bases numbered 9, after V lost 4 bases and J lost 9 bases. Germline V gene lookup returns CDR1 SGDLS and CDR2 YYNGEE. CDR3 protein: CASSMTSAVTEQFF. The CDR3 DNA reads TGTGCCAGCAGCATGACTAGCGCCGTAACTGAGCAGTTCTTC.

The chain combines TRBV30 with TRBJ2-4, with TRBD1 matching 7 bases. The CDR3 has 16 residues. The trim removed 2 bases at V and 2 bases at J, leaving 9 bases unmatched. CDR1 and CDR2 from the germline V gene are GTSNPN and SVGIG (reference sequence). CDR3 sequence: CAWSLEGQTSKNIQYF. CDR3 coding DNA: TGTGCCTGGAGTCTCGAGGGACAGACCTCCAAAAACATTCAGTACTTC.

The chain combines TRBV9 with TRBJ2-7, with TRBD2 matching 10 bases. This CDR3 has 15 amino acids. V was pared by 7 bases and J by 1 base, with 8 bases of the junction left unmatched. Germline V CDR1 and CDR2: SGDLS, YYNGEE. The CDR3 coding sequence is TGTGCCAGCGGCCCAGGGACTAGCGCTTCCTACGAGCAGTACTTC. Translating gives CASGPGTSASYEQYF. Drawing the rest from reference TRBV9 and TRBJ2-7, the complete variable domain is DSGVTQTPKHLITATGQRVTLRCSPRSGDLSVYWYQQSLDQGLQFLIQYYNGEERAKGNILERFSAQQFPDLHSELNLSSLELGDSALYFCASGPGTSASYEQYFGPGTRLTVT.

A word on this clone: The junction and the germline gene differ at one end; a read error may be behind it. The rearrangement links TRBV28 to TRBJ2-1, with D maybe TRBD2 (6 bases). Germline V CDR1 and CDR2: MDHEN, SYDVKM. The CDR3 loop spans 16 amino acids. CDR3 region: CASSRVAARSYNKQFF. The CDR3 DNA follows: TGTGCCAGCAGTCGTGTAGCGGCCCGCTCCTACAATAAGCAGTTCTTC.

J is TRBJ2-5 and V is TRBV2; 11 nucleotides agree with TRBD2. This CDR3 region has 17 residues. Germline values: CDR1 SNHLY, CDR2 FYNNEI. V shed 2 bases and J 0 bases; nucleotides not matched to a gene: 5. This chain's CDR3 is CASSEWGLAEYQETQYF. CDR3 in DNA: TGTGCCAGCAGTGAATGGGGACTAGCGGAGTACCAAGAGACCCAGTACTTC.

A note on this clone: A much larger clone is a single base away; this may be a read error. CDR3 loop: CASSLNTDTQYF. The CDR3 DNA reads as TGTGCCAGCAGCTTAAACACAGATACGCAGTATTTT. The gene calls are TRBV11-2 and TRBJ2-3; D call uncertain. This CDR3 is 12 amino acids long. Germline CDR1 is SGHAT and CDR2 is FQNNGV. V was cut by 2 bases and J by 2 bases, with 2 bases left in between.

V gene TRBV5-1 combines with J gene TRBJ1-2; 10 nucleotides align to TRBD1. The length of the CDR3 is 14 residues. Trimming removed 3 bases from V and 4 bases from J; junction bases left unmatched: 3. Germline-derived CDR1 and CDR2 are SGHRS and YFSETQ. CDR3 residues: CASSSGTGVYGYTF. The CDR3 region has the DNA TGCGCCAGCAGCTCCGGGACAGGGGTCTATGGCTACACCTTC. Together with reference TRBV5-1 and TRBJ1-2, the CDR3 gives the full variable domain: KAGVTQTPRYLIKTRGQQVTLSCSPISGHRSVSWYQQTPGQGLQFLFEYFSETQRNKGNFPGRFSGRQFSNSRSEMNVSTLELGDSALYLCASSSGTGVYGYTFGSGTRLTVV.

The rearrangement links TRBV6-4 to TRBJ1-2; 7 bases are shared with TRBD1. The CDR3 is 13 amino acids. Germline trimming cut 2 bases from V and 5 bases from J; bases unmatched to any gene: 2. CDR1 is MRHNA and CDR2 is SNTAGT in the germline V gene. The CDR3 is CASSDRTGYGYTF. The CDR3 DNA reads as TGTGCCAGCAGTGACAGGACAGGATATGGCTACACCTTC.

The V and J genes are TRBV29-1 and TRBJ1-2; no clear D. There are 13 residues in the CDR3. V lost 5 bases, J lost 4 bases, and 14 bases lay in between. CDR1 SQVTM and CDR2 ANQGSEA come from the germline V gene. The CDR3 is CSVLARAGYGYTF. The CDR3, as DNA: TGCAGCGTTTTAGCGAGGGCTGGCTATGGCTACACCTTC.

The rearrangement uses TRBV5-1 and TRBJ2-1, with 7 bases identical to TRBD2. J was trimmed by 0 bases and V by 3 bases; bases with no gene match: 6. Germline V lookup: CDR1 SGHRS, CDR2 YFSETQ. The CDR3 length is 16 residues. This CDR3 reads CASSYLRGSSYNEQFF. In DNA form, the CDR3 reads TGCGCCAGCAGCTACCTACGCGGGAGCTCCTACAATGAGCAGTTCTTC.

This clone came up once. The identical CDR3 is also encoded by other nucleotide sequences in the sample. The chain has TRBV5-1 and TRBJ2-5; D remains unclear. The V gene lost 0 bases and the J gene lost 2 bases, with 2 bases spanning the gap. This CDR3 comprises 12 residues. Germline CDR1 and CDR2: SGHRS and YFSETQ. The CDR3 region has the DNA TGCGCCAGCAGCTTGGTTCAAGAGACCCAGTACTTC. It codes for CASSLVQETQYF. Combining the CDR3 with reference TRBV5-1 and TRBJ2-5 gives the whole variable domain KAGVTQTPRYLIKTRGQQVTLSCSPISGHRSVSWYQQTPGQGLQFLFEYFSETQRNKGNFPGRFSGRQFSNSRSEMNVSTLELGDSALYLCASSLVQETQYFGPGTRLLVL.